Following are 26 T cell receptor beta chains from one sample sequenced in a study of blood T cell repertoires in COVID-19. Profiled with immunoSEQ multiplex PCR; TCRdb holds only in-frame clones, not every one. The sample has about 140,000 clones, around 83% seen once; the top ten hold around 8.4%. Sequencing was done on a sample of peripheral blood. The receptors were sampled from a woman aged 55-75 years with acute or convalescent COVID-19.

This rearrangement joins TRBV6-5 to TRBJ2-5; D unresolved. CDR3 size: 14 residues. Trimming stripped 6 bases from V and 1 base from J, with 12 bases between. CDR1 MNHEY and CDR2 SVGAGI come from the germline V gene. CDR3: CASRRQRGQETQYF. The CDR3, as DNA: TGTGCCAGCAGACGTCAACGAGGCCAAGAGACCCAGTACTTC.

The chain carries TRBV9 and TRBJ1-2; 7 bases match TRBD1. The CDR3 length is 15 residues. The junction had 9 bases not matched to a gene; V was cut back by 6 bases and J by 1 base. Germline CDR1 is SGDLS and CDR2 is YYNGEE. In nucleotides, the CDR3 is TGTGCCAGCACCCTCGGACAGGCCAATAACTATGGCTACACCTTC. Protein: CASTLGQANNYGYTF.

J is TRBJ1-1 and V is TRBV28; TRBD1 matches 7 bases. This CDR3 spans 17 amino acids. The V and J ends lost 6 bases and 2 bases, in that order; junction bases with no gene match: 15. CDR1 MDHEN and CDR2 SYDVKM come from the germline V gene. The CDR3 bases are TGTGCCAGCAGCTCCACCTCGACAGGGCGGTACAACACTGAAGCTTTCTTT. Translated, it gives CASSSTSTGRYNTEAFF.

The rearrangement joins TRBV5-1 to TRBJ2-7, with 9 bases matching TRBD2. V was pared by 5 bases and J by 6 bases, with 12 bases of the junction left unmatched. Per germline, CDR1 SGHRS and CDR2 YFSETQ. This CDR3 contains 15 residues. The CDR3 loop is CASRRAGGTWSEQYF. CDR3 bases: TGCGCCAGCAGAAGAGCGGGGGGTACGTGGTCCGAGCAGTACTTC.

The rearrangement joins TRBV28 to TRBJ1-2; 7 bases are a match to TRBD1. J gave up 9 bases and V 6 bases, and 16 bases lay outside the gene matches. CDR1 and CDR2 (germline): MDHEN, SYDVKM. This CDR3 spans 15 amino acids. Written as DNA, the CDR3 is TGTGCCAGCAGACCCTCCACAGGGGAAGCGGTGCGCTACACCTTC. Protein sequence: CASRPSTGEAVRYTF.

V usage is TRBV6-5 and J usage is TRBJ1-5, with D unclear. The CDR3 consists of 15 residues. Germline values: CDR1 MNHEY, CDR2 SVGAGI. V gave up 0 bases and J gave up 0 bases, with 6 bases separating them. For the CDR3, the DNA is TGTGCCAGCAGTTACTCGTCGTATAGCAATCAGCCCCAGCATTTT. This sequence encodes CASSYSSYSNQPQHF.

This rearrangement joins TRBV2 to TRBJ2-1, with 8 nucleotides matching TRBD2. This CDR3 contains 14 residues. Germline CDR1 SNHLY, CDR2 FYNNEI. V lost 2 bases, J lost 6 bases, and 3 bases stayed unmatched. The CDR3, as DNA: TGTGCCAGCAGTGAATTCGGGGGGGCCAATGAGCAGTTCTTC. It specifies CASSEFGGANEQFF.

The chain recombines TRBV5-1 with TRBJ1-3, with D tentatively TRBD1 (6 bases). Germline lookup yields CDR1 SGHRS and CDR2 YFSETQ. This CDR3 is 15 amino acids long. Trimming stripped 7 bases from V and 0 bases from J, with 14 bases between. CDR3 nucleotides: TGCGCCAGCTCAGAGGGGGTTTTCTCTGGAAACACCATATATTTT. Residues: CASSEGVFSGNTIYF.

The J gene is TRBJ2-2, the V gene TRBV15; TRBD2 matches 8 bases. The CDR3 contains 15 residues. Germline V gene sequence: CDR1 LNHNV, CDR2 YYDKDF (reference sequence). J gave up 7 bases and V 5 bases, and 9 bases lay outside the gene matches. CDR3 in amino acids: CATSPGGGRDGELFF. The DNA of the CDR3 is TGTGCCACCAGCCCCGGGGGGGGGCGGGACGGGGAGCTGTTTTTT. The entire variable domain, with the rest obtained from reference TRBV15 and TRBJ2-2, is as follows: DAMVIQNPRYQVTQFGKPVTLSCSQTLNHNVMYWYQQKSSQAPKLLFHYYDKDFNNEADTPDNFQSRRPNTSFCFLDIRSPGLGDTAMYLCATSPGGGRDGELFFGEGSRLTVL.

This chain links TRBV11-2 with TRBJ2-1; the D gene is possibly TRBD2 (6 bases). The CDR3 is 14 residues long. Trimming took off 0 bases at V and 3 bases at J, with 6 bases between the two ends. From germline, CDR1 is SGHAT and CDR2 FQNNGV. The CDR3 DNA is TGTGCCAGCAGCTTAGAGACTAGCTACAATGAGCAGTTCTTC. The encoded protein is CASSLETSYNEQFF.

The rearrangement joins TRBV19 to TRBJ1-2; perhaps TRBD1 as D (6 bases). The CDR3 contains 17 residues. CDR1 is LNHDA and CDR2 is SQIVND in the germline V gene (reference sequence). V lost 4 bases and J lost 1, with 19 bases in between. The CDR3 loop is CASSTPGTRPLNYGYTF. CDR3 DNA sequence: TGTGCCAGTAGTACACCCGGGACAAGGCCCCTTAACTATGGCTACACCTTC. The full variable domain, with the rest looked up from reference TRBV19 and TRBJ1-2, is DGGITQSPKYLFRKEGQNVTLSCEQNLNHDAMYWYRQDPGQGLRLIYYSQIVNDFQKGDIAEGYSVSREKKESFPLTVTSAQKNPTAFYLCASSTPGTRPLNYGYTFGSGTRLTVV.

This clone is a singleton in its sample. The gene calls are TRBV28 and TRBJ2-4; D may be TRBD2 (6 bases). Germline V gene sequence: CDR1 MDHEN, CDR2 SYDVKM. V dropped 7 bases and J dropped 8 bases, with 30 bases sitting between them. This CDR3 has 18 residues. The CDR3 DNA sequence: TGTGCCAGCACCGTTGGGCCTGGGGTTAGGAGGGGAAGGGACATTCAGTACTTC. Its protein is CASTVGPGVRRGRDIQYF.

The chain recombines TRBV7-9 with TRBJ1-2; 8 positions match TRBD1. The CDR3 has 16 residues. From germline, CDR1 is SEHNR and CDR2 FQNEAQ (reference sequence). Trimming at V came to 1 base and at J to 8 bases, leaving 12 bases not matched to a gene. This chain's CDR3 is CASSLDLGQGLRGYTF. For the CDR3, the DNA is TGTGCCAGCAGCTTAGACCTTGGACAGGGACTTAGAGGCTACACCTTC.

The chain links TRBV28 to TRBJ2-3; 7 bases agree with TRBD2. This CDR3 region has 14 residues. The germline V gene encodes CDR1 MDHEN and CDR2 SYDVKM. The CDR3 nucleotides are TGTGCGACCGGGAGAGCGGGGAGCACAGATACGCAGTATTTT. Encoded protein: CATGRAGSTDTQYF.

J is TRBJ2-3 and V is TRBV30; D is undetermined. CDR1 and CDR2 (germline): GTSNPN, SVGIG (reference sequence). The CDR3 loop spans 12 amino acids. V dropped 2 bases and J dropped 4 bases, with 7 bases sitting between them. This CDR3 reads CAWSLLPDTQYF. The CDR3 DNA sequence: TGTGCCTGGAGTCTTCTCCCAGATACGCAGTATTTT.

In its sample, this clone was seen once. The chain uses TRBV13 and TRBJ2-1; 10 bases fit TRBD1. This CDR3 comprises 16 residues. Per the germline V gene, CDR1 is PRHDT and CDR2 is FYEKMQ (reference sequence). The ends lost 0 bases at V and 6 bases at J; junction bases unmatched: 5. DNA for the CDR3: TGTGCCAGCAGCTTAGGCGACAGGGGGCGCAGCAATGAGCAGTTCTTC. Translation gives CASSLGDRGRSNEQFF. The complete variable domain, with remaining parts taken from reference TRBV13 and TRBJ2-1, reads AAGVIQSPRHLIKEKRETATLKCYPIPRHDTVYWYQQGPGQDPQFLISFYEKMQSDKGSIPDRFSAQQFSDYHSELNMSSLELGDSALYFCASSLGDRGRSNEQFFGPGTRLTVL.

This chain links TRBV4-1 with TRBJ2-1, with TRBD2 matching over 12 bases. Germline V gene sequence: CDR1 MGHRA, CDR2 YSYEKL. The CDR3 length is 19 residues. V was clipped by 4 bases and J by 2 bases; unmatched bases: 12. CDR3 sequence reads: CASSPRLAGAPGTYNEQFF. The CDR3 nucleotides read TGCGCCAGCAGCCCGCGACTAGCGGGGGCCCCCGGGACCTACAATGAGCAGTTCTTC.

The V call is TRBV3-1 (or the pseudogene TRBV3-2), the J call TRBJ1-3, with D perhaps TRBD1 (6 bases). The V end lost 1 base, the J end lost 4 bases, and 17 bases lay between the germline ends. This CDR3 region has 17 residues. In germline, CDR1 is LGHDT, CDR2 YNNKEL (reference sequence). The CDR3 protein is CASSQGAQGTRGNTIYF. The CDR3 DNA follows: TGTGCCAGCAGCCAAGGAGCCCAGGGGACAAGAGGAAACACCATATATTTT.

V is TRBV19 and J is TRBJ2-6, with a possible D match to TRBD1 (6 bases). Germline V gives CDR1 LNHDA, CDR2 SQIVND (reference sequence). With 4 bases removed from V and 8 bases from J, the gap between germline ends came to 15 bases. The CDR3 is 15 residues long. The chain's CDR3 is CASSTETTGTNVLTF. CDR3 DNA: TGTGCCAGTAGTACAGAAACCACAGGGACCAACGTCCTGACTTTC.

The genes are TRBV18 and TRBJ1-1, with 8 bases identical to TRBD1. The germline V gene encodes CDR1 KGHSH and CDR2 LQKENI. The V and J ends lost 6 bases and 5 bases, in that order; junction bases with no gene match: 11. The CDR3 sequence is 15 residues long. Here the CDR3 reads CASSPETGAKTEAFF. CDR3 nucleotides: TGTGCCAGCTCGCCCGAGACAGGGGCGAAAACTGAAGCTTTCTTT.

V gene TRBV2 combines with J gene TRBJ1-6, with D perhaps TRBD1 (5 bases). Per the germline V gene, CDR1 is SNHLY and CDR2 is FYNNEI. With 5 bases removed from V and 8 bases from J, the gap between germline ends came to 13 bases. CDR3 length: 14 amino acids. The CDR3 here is CASSPAGGDSPLHF. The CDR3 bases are TGTGCCAGCAGTCCCGCCGGGGGAGATTCACCCCTCCACTTT.

The CDR3 sequence: CASSLGQGATDTQYF. CDR3 sequence (DNA): TGTGCCAGCAGCCTCGGACAGGGGGCAACAGATACGCAGTATTTT. The rearrangement links TRBV3-1 (or the pseudogene TRBV3-2) to TRBJ2-3, with 11 bases lining up with TRBD1. Germline V lookup: CDR1 LGHDT, CDR2 YNNKEL (reference sequence). The junction had 3 bases not matched to a gene; V was cut back by 4 bases and J by 3 bases. This CDR3 has 15 amino acids.

CDR3: CASSLGDRALQETQYF. Written as DNA, the CDR3 is TGCGCCAGCAGCTTGGGGGACAGGGCCCTCCAAGAGACCCAGTACTTC. The V call is TRBV5-1, the J call TRBJ2-5; 9 bases align to TRBD1. The germline V gene has CDR1 SGHRS and CDR2 YFSETQ. The V gene end was trimmed by 0 bases and the J gene end by 1 base; junction bases not matched to a gene: 4. The CDR3 consists of 16 residues.

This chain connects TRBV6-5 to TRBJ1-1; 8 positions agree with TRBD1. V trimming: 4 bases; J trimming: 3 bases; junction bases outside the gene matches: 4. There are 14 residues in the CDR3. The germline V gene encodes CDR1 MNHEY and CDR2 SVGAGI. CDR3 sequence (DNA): TGTGCCAGCAGTTGGACAGGGCGGGACACTGAAGCTTTCTTT. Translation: CASSWTGRDTEAFF.

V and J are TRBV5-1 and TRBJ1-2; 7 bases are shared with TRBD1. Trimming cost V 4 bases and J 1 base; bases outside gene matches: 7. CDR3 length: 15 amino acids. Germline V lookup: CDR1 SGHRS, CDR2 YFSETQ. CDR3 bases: TGCGCCAGCAGCAGACAGGGACAGATTAACTATGGCTACACCTTC. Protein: CASSRQGQINYGYTF. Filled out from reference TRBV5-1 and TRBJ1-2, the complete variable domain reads KAGVTQTPRYLIKTRGQQVTLSCSPISGHRSVSWYQQTPGQGLQFLFEYFSETQRNKGNFPGRFSGRQFSNSRSEMNVSTLELGDSALYLCASSRQGQINYGYTFGSGTRLTVV.

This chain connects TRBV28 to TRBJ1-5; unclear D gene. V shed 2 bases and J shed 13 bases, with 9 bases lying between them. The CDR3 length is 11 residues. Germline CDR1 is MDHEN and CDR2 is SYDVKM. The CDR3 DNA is TGTGCCAGCAGTTTAACATTCTCTCAGCATTTT. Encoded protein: CASSLTFSQHF. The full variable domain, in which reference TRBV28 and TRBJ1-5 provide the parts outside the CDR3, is DVKVTQSSRYLVKRTGEKVFLECVQDMDHENMFWYRQDPGLGLRLIYFSYDVKMKEKGDIPEGYSVSREKKERFSLILESASTNQTSMYLCASSLTFSQHFGDGTRLSIL.